This T cell receptor beta chain is drawn from a study of blood T cell repertoires in COVID-19. Study-wide background: There were acute and convalescent COVID-19 samples, and they came from the United States, Italy and Spain. PBMCs, B-cell-depleted T cells, or T cells provided the cDNA or gDNA that made up the material.

Germline lookup yields CDR1 SGHDN and CDR2 FVKESK. With 3 bases clipped from V and 5 bases from J, the junction kept 6 bases outside the gene matches. The CDR3 spans 15 residues. Methods used by the authors: From reference gene primer amplification, estimates of nucleated cell counts were derived. Method: immunoSEQ multiplex PCR; TCRdb's copy keeps in-frame clones and lacks some. V and J calls and clone size come straight from that table; D and trimming were deduced from the DNA. This sample carries some 60,000 clones, approximately 80% of them seen once, and the ten largest clones take 5.5% to 7.5%.

The sequenced material came from peripheral blood. The rearrangement joins TRBV14 to TRBJ1-2, with 10 bases matching TRBD1. This TCR was recovered from a man between 60 and 75 years old with acute or convalescent COVID-19. The CDR3 loop is CASSHLRDRGYGYTF. The DNA for the CDR3 is TGTGCCAGCAGCCATCTCCGGGACAGGGGATATGGCTACACCTTC.